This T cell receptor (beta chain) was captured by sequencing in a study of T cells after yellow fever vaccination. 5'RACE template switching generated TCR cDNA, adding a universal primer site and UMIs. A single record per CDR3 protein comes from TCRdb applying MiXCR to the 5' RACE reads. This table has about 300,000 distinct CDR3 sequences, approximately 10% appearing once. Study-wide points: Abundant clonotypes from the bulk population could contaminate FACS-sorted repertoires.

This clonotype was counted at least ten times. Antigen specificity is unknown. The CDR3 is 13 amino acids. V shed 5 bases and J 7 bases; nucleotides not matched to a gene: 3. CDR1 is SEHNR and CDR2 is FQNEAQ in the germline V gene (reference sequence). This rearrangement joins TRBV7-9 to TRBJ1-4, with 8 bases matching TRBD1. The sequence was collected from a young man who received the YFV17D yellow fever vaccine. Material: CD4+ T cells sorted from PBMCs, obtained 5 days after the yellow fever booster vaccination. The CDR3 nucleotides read TGTGCCAGCAGCACACAGGGGGGTGAAAAACTGTTTTTT. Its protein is CASSTQGGEKLFF.